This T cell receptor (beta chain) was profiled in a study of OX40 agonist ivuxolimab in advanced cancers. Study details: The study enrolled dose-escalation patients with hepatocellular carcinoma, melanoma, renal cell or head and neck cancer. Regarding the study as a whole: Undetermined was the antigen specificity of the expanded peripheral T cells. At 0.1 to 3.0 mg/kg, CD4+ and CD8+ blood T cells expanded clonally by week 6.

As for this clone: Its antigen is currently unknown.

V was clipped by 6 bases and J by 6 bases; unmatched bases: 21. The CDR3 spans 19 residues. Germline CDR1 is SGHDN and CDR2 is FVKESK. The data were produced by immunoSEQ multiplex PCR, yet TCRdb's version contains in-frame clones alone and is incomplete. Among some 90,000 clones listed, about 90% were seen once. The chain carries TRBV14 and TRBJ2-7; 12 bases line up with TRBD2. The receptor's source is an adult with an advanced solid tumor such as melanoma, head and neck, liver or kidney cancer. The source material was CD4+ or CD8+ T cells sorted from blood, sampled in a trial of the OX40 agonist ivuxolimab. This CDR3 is CASSFRWTSGTFSPSEQYF. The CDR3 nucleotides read TGTGCCAGCAGTTTTCGCTGGACTAGCGGGACCTTTTCCCCCAGCGAGCAGTACTTC.